The clone carrying this T cell receptor beta chain has just one count. The antigen remains unidentified. This sample is part of a study of T cell responses to AZD1222 COVID-19 vaccine. Study conclusions and caveats: CD4 TCRs associated with vaccination spanned spike, dominating at 160-218 and 743-854. Possibly, clonal diversity was underestimated; donors were largely white British and included more females.

TCRdb's copy holds only in-frame clones and misses some; the assay was immunoSEQ multiplex PCR. This sample yields 150,000 to 200,000 clones, of which 85% to 90% are seen a single time; approximately 2.5% belongs to the top ten. This TCR came from an adult in good health. The specimen comprised peripheral blood, sampled on day 0 of MenACWY control vaccination.

For the CDR3, the DNA is TGTGCCAGCAGCGTAGGTGGCCAGGGGAACCAAGAGACCCAGTACTTC. Its protein is CASSVGGQGNQETQYF. The gene calls are TRBV9 and TRBJ2-5, with D possibly being TRBD1 (6 bases). Per germline, CDR1 SGDLS and CDR2 YYNGEE. The V and J ends lost 0 bases and 0 bases respectively, with 12 bases between them. The CDR3 is 16 amino acids.